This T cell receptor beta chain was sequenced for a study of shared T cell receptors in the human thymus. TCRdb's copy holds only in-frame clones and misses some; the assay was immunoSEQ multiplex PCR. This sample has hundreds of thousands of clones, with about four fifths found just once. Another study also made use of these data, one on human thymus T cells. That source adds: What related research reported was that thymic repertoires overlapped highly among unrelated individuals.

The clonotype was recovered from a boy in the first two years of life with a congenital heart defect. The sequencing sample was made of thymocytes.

In DNA form, the CDR3 reads TGTGCCAGCAGTGGGAGTTCGGGGGGCGATCCGGCCCTATATTCACCCCTCCACTTT. As protein: CASSGSSGGDPALYSPLHF. The rearrangement links TRBV6-1 to TRBJ1-6, with D perhaps TRBD1 (6 bases). CDR1 and CDR2 (germline): MNHNS, SASEGT. This CDR3 spans 19 amino acids. Trimming took off 4 bases at V and 8 bases at J, with 27 bases between the two ends.